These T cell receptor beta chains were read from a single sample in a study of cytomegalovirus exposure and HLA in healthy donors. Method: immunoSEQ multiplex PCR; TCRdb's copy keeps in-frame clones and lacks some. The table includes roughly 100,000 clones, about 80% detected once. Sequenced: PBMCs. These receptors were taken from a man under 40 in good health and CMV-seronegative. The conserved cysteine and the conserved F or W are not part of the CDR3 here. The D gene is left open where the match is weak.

ASSEAERGSYNEQF,TRBJ2-1,TRBV6-1,NA
ASTRQPNSPLH,TRBJ1-6,TRBV27,NA
AWSDRGYEQY,TRBJ2-7,TRBV30,NA
ASSPPGLGGEETQY,TRBJ2-5,TRBV7-2,NA
ASSLVWAGQGSYEQY,TRBJ2-7,TRBV7-2,TRBD1
ASSLLGGDEKLF,TRBJ1-4,TRBV5-1,NA
ASSLRDGRTYEQY,TRBJ2-7,TRBV27,TRBD2
ASGAPDSSYNSPLH,TRBJ1-6,TRBV2,NA
ASSFAYEQY,TRBJ2-7,TRBV7-2,NA
ASSRSSGGDNEQF,TRBJ2-1,TRBV7-3,TRBD2
ASSPISLGADIYNEQF,TRBJ2-1,TRBV11-2,NA
ASSLGGRGTDTQY,TRBJ2-3,TRBV5-4,NA
ASSLQVAGGRAITGELF,TRBJ2-2,TRBV27,TRBD2
ASSRITGGRGNQPQH,TRBJ1-5,TRBV19,TRBD1
ASSLLGGSNNEQF,TRBJ2-1,TRBV28,TRBD2
ASSGGVSGREGKDTQY,TRBJ2-3,TRBV5-4,TRBD2
ASSIWQSGSANEQF,TRBJ2-1,TRBV9,TRBD2
ASSFTGTWSGYT,TRBJ1-2,TRBV28,NA
ASSQDWARNNSPLH,TRBJ1-6,TRBV4-1,NA
ASTPGLAGIYEQY,TRBJ2-7,TRBV5-6,TRBD2
SGSGTGTGELF,TRBJ2-2,TRBV29-1,TRBD2
ASSQDRISRLSTDTQY,TRBJ2-3,TRBV4-3,NA
ASSPTGTAGDEQY,TRBJ2-7,TRBV6-5,TRBD1
SVLSVTYEQY,TRBJ2-7,TRBV29-1,NA
ASSSTVTAYGYT,TRBJ1-2,TRBV19,NA
ASRRLPSGSPYEQY,TRBJ2-7,TRBV27,TRBD2
ASGTSGRYNEQF,TRBJ2-1,TRBV9,TRBD2
ASSFRTGGGEKLF,TRBJ1-4,TRBV5-8,TRBD1
ASSSQGPYGYT,TRBJ1-2,TRBV7-2,NA
ASSVGTSGSDEQF,TRBJ2-1,TRBV9,TRBD2
ASSLARRAQETQY,TRBJ2-5,TRBV5-1,NA
ASSLGLAGGVLGDTQY,TRBJ2-3,TRBV18,TRBD2
ASSLDPAGGPTGELF,TRBJ2-2,TRBV5-1,TRBD2
ASSLGSLAGGLSYEQY,TRBJ2-7,TRBV11-1,TRBD2
ATSRGGQSSYEQY,TRBJ2-7,TRBV15,NA